The source of this TCR beta chain is a study of blood T cell repertoires in COVID-19. Study information: Whether acute or convalescent, the COVID-19 samples came from the United States, Italy and Spain.

The repertoire was sequenced with immunoSEQ multiplex PCR; TCRdb's copy has only in-frame clones and lacks some. The table shows under 400,000 clones, with more than 75% occurring only once. This CDR3 has 13 amino acids. Germline-derived CDR1 and CDR2 are SGHNT and YYREEE (reference sequence). Trimming cost V 2 bases and J 1 base, with 5 bases left between them. The TCR comes from a middle-aged man in a cohort exposed to, infected with or recovered from COVID-19 (not recorded which). This chain joins TRBV5-4 and TRBJ2-3; D remains unclear. The sample comprised PBMCs or T cells enriched from blood (not recorded which). CDR3 region: CASSFYGTDTQYF. In DNA form, the CDR3 reads TGTGCCAGCAGCTTCTACGGCACAGATACGCAGTATTTT. The entire variable domain, with the rest obtained from reference TRBV5-4 and TRBJ2-3, is as follows: ETGVTQSPTHLIKTRGQQVTLRCSSQSGHNTVSWYQQALGQGPQFIFQYYREEENGRGNFPPRFSGLQFPNYSSELNVNALELDDSALYLCASSFYGTDTQYFGPGTRLTVL.